This T cell receptor (beta chain) originates from a study of cytomegalovirus exposure and HLA in healthy donors. On the study more broadly: Under 90% of several hundred genotyped donors fell in the Caucasian-associated ancestry cluster.

Whole-study findings and limits: Indistinguishable V segments, including TRBV6-2 and TRBV6-3, were excluded. Later work associated 16,951 TCR beta sequences with HLA alleles at 0.05 false discovery rate.

Regarding this clone: Its antigen remains unidentified.

The CDR3 consists of 15 residues. The J segment lost 4 bases and the V segment lost 1 base, leaving 6 bases of the junction unmatched. The germline V gene encodes CDR1 SGHTA and CDR2 FQGNSA. Primers included in the PCR were 60 Vbeta and 13 Jbeta primers. Here immunoSEQ multiplex PCR was the method, and the copy in TCRdb shows in-frame clones only, minus some. This table holds 100,000 to 150,000 clones, under 90% found once. There were likely unrecorded immune exposures, though donors were nominally healthy when sampled. The rearrangement links TRBV7-2 to TRBJ1-2; 7 nucleotides agree with TRBD1. Sequencing was carried out using PBMCs. This TCR was sampled from a middle-aged woman in good health and CMV-seronegative. CDR3 DNA: TGTGCCAGCAGCTTAGAAACCGGGACAGCCTATGGCTACACCTTC. Translated, it gives CASSLETGTAYGYTF.